The entry below describes one T cell receptor beta chain. This entry belongs to a study of cytomegalovirus exposure and HLA in healthy donors. Assay used: immunoSEQ multiplex PCR; TCRdb lists only in-frame clones, some missing. The sample includes hundreds of thousands of clones, about 90% of them seen just once. V dropped 2 bases and J dropped 6; count of bases not matched to a gene: 5. CDR3 length: 14 amino acids. CDR1 is MNHEY, CDR2 SVGAGI, per germline. The chain uses TRBV6-5 and TRBJ1-1; 8 nucleotides line up with TRBD1. Material: PBMCs. The clonotype was recovered from a woman aged 25 to 39 in good health and CMV-seronegative. The chain's CDR3 is CASSYGQGAPEAFF. The CDR3 nucleotides are TGTGCCAGCAGTTACGGGCAGGGGGCACCTGAAGCTTTCTTT.